Sequencing of this T cell receptor beta chain was carried out in a study of identical twins. Study-wide results and caveats: For cord blood, abundant beta clonotypes had fewer insertions, unlike memory repertoires, which showed none.

The V gene's germline CDR1 is LNHNV and CDR2 YYDKDF (reference sequence). V lost 1 base and J lost 1, with 10 bases in between. The CDR3 is made up of 15 amino acids. TCRdb used MiXCR to reprocess the 5' RACE reads, holding one entry per CDR3 protein. Here the sample spans roughly 260,000 distinct CDR3 sequences, 6% to 8% being singletons. Concerning this clonotype: Its antigen is unknown.

The same data also went into a second study, on yellow fever vaccine responses in identical twins.

The sequence was obtained from a young woman in good health. The specimen sequenced was CD8+ T cells sorted from blood. The chain employs TRBV15 and TRBJ2-5, with a weak D call TRBD2 (5 bases). The CDR3 DNA follows: TGTGCCACCAGCAGAGGTGCGGGTAGCCAAGAGACCCAGTACTTC. Amino acid sequence: CATSRGAGSQETQYF.